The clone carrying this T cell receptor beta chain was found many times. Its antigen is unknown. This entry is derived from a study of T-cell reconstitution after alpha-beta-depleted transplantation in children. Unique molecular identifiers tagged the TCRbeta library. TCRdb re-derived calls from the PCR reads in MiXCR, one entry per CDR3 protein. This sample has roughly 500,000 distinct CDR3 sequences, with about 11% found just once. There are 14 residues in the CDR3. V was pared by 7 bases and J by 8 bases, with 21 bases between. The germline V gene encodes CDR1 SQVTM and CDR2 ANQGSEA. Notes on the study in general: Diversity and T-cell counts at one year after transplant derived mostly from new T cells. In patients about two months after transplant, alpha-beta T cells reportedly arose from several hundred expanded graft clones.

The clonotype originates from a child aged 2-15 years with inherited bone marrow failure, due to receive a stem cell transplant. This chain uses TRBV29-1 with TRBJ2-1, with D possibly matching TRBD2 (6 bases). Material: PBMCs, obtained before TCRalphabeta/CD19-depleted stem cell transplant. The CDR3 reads CSETPGLNPHEQFF. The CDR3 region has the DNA TGCAGCGAGACCCCGGGACTCAATCCTCATGAGCAGTTCTTC.